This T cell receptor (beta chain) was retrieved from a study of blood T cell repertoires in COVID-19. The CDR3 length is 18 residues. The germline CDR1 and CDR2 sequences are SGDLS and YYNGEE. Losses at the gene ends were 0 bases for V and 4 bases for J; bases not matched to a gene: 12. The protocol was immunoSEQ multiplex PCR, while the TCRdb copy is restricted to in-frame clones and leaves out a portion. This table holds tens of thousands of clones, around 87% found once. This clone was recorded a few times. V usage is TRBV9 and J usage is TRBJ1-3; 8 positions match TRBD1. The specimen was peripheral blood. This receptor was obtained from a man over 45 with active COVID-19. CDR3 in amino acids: CASSVASLDRVGGNTIYF. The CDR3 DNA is TGTGCCAGCAGCGTAGCGAGTTTGGACAGGGTGGGAGGAAACACCATATATTTT.